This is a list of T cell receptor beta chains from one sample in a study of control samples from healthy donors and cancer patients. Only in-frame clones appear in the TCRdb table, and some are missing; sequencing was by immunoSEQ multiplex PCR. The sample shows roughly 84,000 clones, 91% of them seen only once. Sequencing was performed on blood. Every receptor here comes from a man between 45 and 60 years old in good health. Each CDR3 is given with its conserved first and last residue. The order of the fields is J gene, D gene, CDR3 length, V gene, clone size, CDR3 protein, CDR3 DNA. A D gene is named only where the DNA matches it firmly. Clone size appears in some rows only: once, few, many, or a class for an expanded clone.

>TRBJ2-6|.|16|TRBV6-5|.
CASSYSGSAGANVLTF
TGTGCCAGCAGTTACTCAGGGTCGGCTGGGGCCAACGTCCTGACTTTC
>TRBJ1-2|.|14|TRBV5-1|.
CASSWQGKEDGYTF
TGCGCCAGCAGCTGGCAGGGCAAGGAGGACGGCTACACCTTC
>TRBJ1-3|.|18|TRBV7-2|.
CASSLDSSGQFSGNTIYF
TGTGCCAGCAGCTTAGATTCCTCAGGACAGTTTTCTGGAAACACCATATATTTT
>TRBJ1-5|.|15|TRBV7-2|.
CASSLAGGSNQPQHF
TGTGCCAGCAGCCTTGCGGGGGGGAGCAATCAGCCCCAGCATTTT
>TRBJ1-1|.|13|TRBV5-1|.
CASSAEGATEAFF
TGCGCCAGCAGCGCGGAGGGAGCCACTGAAGCTTTCTTT
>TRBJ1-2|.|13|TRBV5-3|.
CARSLGQIYGYTF
TGTGCCAGAAGCTTGGGACAGATCTATGGCTACACCTTC
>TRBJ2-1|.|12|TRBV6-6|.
CAARDNNNEQFF
TGTGCCGCCCGGGACAATAACAATGAGCAGTTCTTC
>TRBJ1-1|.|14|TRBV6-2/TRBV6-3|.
CASSYSGANTEAFF
TGTGCCAGCAGTTACTCGGGGGCGAACACTGAAGCTTTCTTT
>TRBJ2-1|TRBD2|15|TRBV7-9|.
CASSSGAGGRNEQFF
TGTGCCAGCAGCTCGGGAGCGGGGGGACGAAATGAGCAGTTCTTC
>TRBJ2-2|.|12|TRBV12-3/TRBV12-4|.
CASSYNSGELFF
TGTGCCAGCAGTTATAACTCCGGGGAGCTGTTTTTT
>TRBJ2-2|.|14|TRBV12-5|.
CASGTRANTGELFF
TGTGCTAGTGGCACCAGAGCGAACACCGGGGAGCTGTTTTTT
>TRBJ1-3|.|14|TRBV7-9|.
CASSLLGSGNTIYF
TGTGCCAGCAGCTTACTAGGATCTGGAAACACCATATATTTT
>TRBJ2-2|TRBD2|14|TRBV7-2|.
CASSPTSVTGELFF
TGTGCCAGCAGCCCTACTAGCGTCACCGGGGAGCTGTTTTTT
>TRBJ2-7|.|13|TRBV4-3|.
CASSQFRAYEQYF
TGCGCCAGCAGCCAATTTCGGGCGTACGAGCAGTACTTC
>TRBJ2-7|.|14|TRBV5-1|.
CASSLMGGSYEQYF
TGCGCCAGCAGCTTGATGGGGGGATCCTACGAGCAGTACTTC
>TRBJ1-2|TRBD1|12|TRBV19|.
CASSHRGSGYTF
TGTGCCAGTTCACACAGGGGCTCTGGCTACACCTTC
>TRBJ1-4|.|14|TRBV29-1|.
CSFLQGGVNEKLFF
TGCAGCTTCCTCCAGGGAGGAGTTAATGAAAAACTGTTTTTT
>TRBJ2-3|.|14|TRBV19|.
CASGMGVHTDTQYF
TGTGCCAGTGGAATGGGGGTACACACAGATACGCAGTATTTT
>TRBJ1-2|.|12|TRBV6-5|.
CATAGGAIGYTF
TGTGCCACCGCTGGGGGGGCGATTGGCTACACCTTC
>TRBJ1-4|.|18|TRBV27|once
CASSTNRHGTGGNEKLFF
TGTGCCAGCAGTACGAACAGGCACGGCACGGGGGGGAATGAAAAACTGTTTTTT
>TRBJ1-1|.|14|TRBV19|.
CASIGRGRDTEAFF
TGTGCCAGTATTGGCCGGGGGCGCGATACTGAAGCTTTCTTT
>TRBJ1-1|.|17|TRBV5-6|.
CASTSLARGRFLGEAFF
TGTGCCAGCACCTCTCTTGCACGGGGACGGTTTTTGGGTGAAGCTTTCTTT
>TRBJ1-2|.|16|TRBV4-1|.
CASSQDPANLRDGYTF
TGCGCCAGCAGCCAAGATCCTGCAAATCTTCGGGATGGCTACACCTTC
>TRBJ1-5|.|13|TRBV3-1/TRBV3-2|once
CASSGKIDQPQHF
TGTGCCAGCAGCGGAAAAATTGACCAGCCCCAGCATTTT
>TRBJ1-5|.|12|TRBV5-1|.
CASSFRDQPQHF
TGCGCCAGCAGCTTTAGGGATCAGCCCCAGCATTTT
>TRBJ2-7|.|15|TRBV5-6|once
CASSPTEVNSGEQYF
TGTGCCAGCAGCCCAACTGAGGTGAATAGTGGCGAGCAGTACTTC
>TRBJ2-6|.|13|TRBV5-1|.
CASTTSGANVLTF
TGCGCCAGCACCACTTCTGGGGCCAACGTCCTGACTTTC
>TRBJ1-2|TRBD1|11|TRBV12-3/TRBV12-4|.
CASSTTGTGSF
TGTGCCAGCAGTACGACCGGGACAGGGTCTTTC
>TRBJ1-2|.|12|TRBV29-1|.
CSGRTVAGGYTF
TGCAGCGGGCGGACTGTAGCAGGTGGCTACACCTTC
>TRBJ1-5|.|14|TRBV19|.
CASSHQGGSQPQHF
TGTGCCAGTAGTCACCAGGGCGGTTCGCAGCCCCAGCATTTT